This is a list of T cell receptor beta chains from one sample in a study of blood T cell repertoires in COVID-19. Produced via immunoSEQ multiplex PCR; TCRdb's table is partial and in-frame only. The profile shows just over 650,000 clones, 85% to 90% of them singletons. The sequenced sample consisted of peripheral blood. The source is a woman between 18 and 30 years old with acute or convalescent COVID-19. CDR3s include the opening cysteine and the closing phenylalanine or tryptophan. The D gene is left open where the match is weak. Clone size appears in some rows only: once, few, many, or a class for an expanded clone.

NA | TRBJ1-6 | TRBV4-3 | NA | CASSQGGGDNSPLHF | TGCGCCAGCAGCCAAGGAGGAGGGGATAATTCACCCCTCCACTTT
NA | TRBJ1-2 | TRBV19 | once | CASSIGPTTLNYGYTF | TGTGCCAGTAGTATAGGTCCGACAACACTGAACTATGGCTACACCTTC
TRBD1 | TRBJ1-5 | TRBV24-1 | NA | CATRGQGSSNQPQHF | TGTGCCACCCGCGGACAGGGATCTAGCAATCAGCCCCAGCATTTT
NA | TRBJ1-1 | TRBV4-2 | NA | CASSQETANTEAFF | TGTGCCAGCAGCCAAGAGACAGCGAACACTGAAGCTTTCTTT
NA | TRBJ1-1 | TRBV6-2/TRBV6-3 | NA | CASSYSSRAREAFF | TGTGCCAGCAGTTACTCGAGTCGCGCGAGAGAAGCTTTCTTT
TRBD1 | TRBJ2-7 | TRBV9 | NA | CASSVGDSRYEQYF | TGTGCCAGCAGCGTAGGGGACAGCAGATACGAGCAGTACTTC
NA | TRBJ2-2 | TRBV7-9 | once | CASSYLDTFPGELFF | TGTGCCAGCAGCTACCTTGACACCTTCCCCGGGGAGCTGTTTTTT
NA | TRBJ2-7 | TRBV2 | NA | CASRSRSSYEQYF | TGTGCCAGCAGAAGTCGGTCCTCCTACGAGCAGTACTTC
NA | TRBJ1-1 | TRBV9 | NA | CASSVGSVESTEAFF | TGTGCCAGCAGCGTAGGGTCAGTTGAAAGCACTGAAGCTTTCTTT
NA | TRBJ2-7 | TRBV27 | NA | CASREGWGDTYEQYF | TGTGCCAGCAGGGAAGGGTGGGGGGATACCTACGAGCAGTACTTC
TRBD1 | TRBJ1-2 | TRBV30 | NA | CAWEADRGANYGYTF | TGTGCCTGGGAAGCTGACAGGGGAGCTAACTATGGCTACACCTTC
TRBD2 | TRBJ2-3 | TRBV2 | NA | CATHLAGKETDTQYF | TGTGCCACCCACCTAGCGGGCAAAGAGACAGATACGCAGTATTTT
NA | TRBJ1-2 | TRBV12-3/TRBV12-4 | NA | CASSFGGRGGYTF | TGTGCCAGCAGTTTCGGGGGGCGCGGGGGCTACACCTTC
TRBD2 | TRBJ2-1 | TRBV24-1 | NA | CATSGTRMGLGEQFF | TGTGCCACCAGTGGGACTAGGATGGGTCTGGGTGAGCAGTTCTTC
TRBD1 | TRBJ1-6 | TRBV19 | NA | CASSILWDRVESPLHF | TGTGCCAGTAGTATACTATGGGACAGGGTAGAATCACCCCTCCACTTT
TRBD1 | TRBJ1-4 | TRBV7-9 | NA | CASSPSGTGAEKLFF | TGTGCCAGCAGCCCCTCCGGGACAGGGGCTGAAAAACTGTTTTTT
TRBD1 | TRBJ1-4 | TRBV6-6 | NA | CASSYPRGTGKEKLFF | TGTGCCAGCAGTTACCCGCGTGGGACAGGGAAGGAAAAACTGTTTTTT
NA | TRBJ2-2 | TRBV27 | NA | CASSLSGGTGELFF | TGTGCCAGCAGTTTATCAGGGGGAACCGGGGAGCTGTTTTTT
NA | TRBJ1-1 | TRBV2 | few | CASSGRTKKDRQNTEAFF | TGTGCCAGCAGTGGACGAACGAAGAAGGACAGACAGAACACTGAAGCTTTCTTT
TRBD1 | TRBJ1-5 | TRBV24-1 | NA | CATSDSSGTGNQPQHF | TGTGCCACCAGTGACTCTTCCGGGACAGGGAATCAGCCCCAGCATTTT
TRBD1 | TRBJ2-3 | TRBV24-1 | once | CATSVTGVPDTQYF | TGTGCCACCAGTGTTACAGGGGTGCCAGATACGCAGTATTTT
NA | TRBJ1-1 | TRBV10-3 | once | CAISETEDPTEAFF | TGTGCCATCAGTGAGACGGAGGATCCCACTGAAGCTTTCTTT
NA | TRBJ1-1 | TRBV6-2/TRBV6-3 | NA | CASSYSDTGYTEAFF | TGTGCCAGCAGTTACTCGGATACAGGGTACACTGAAGCTTTCTTT